The 7 T cell receptor beta chains below all came from one sample that was sequenced in a study of regulatory T cells. Amplification used 52 TRBV primers and 13 TRBJ primers. TCRdb's copy holds only in-frame clones and misses some; the assay was immunoSEQ multiplex PCR. The profile shows 30,000 to 40,000 clones, 70% to 90% of them singletons. Overall study findings and caveats: In CD3G-deficient patients, conventional CD4+ T cells were enriched for hydrophobic CDR3 residues at positions 6 and 7.

The antigens these receptors bind are not known. The sample consisted of conventional CD4+ T cells sorted from blood. The receptors here all came from a person aged 18 to 35 with CD3G deficiency.

The chain carries TRBV7-9 and TRBJ2-6; D remains ambiguous. V lost 3 bases and J lost 0, with 6 bases in between. Germline values: CDR1 SEHNR, CDR2 FQNEAQ (reference sequence). The CDR3 sequence is 15 residues long. The CDR3 loop reads CASSFNPSGANVLTF. The CDR3, as DNA: TGTGCCAGCAGCTTTAACCCCTCTGGGGCCAACGTCCTGACTTTC.

The CDR3 region has the DNA TGTGCCAGCTCACTTGGGAGCACAGATACGCAGTATTTT. Amino acids: CASSLGSTDTQYF. V is TRBV18 and J is TRBJ2-3; no definite D call. From germline, CDR1 is KGHSH and CDR2 LQKENI. The CDR3 has 13 amino acids. The V end lost 4 bases, the J end lost 0 bases, and 5 bases lay between the germline ends. The full variable domain, its missing parts supplied by reference TRBV18 and TRBJ2-3, is NAGVMQNPRHLVRRRGQEARLRCSPMKGHSHVYWYRQLPEEGLKFMVYLQKENIIDESGMPKERFSAEFPKEGPSILRIQQVVRGDSAAYFCASSLGSTDTQYFGPGTRLTVL.

The gene calls are TRBV6-1 and TRBJ2-1; a possible D gene is TRBD2 (6 bases). Per germline, CDR1 MNHNS and CDR2 SASEGT. The CDR3 totals 15 residues. V lost 6 bases to trimming and J lost 8 bases, with 20 bases between them. CDR3 loop: CASREPGLPRDEQFF. CDR3 sequence (DNA): TGTGCCAGCAGGGAACCGGGACTCCCACGAGATGAGCAGTTCTTC.

The rearrangement joins TRBV6-6 to TRBJ1-1, with D unclear. There are 13 residues in the CDR3. In germline, CDR1 is MNHNY, CDR2 SVGAGI (reference sequence). The V gene lost 2 bases and the J gene lost 5 bases, with 9 bases spanning the gap. The CDR3 loop is CASSYLGDTEAFF. The DNA for the CDR3 is TGTGCCAGCAGTTACCTTGGGGATACTGAAGCTTTCTTT.

This chain uses TRBV28 with TRBJ2-3; D could derive from TRBD1 or TRBD2 (5 bases each). Between the trimmed V and J ends, which lost 6 bases and 0 bases, there was a span of 7 bases. The CDR3 length is 13 residues. CDR1 is MDHEN, CDR2 SYDVKM, per germline. In nucleotides, the CDR3 is TGTGCCAGCAGGGGGGACAGCACAGATACGCAGTATTTT. It codes for CASRGDSTDTQYF.

The chain couples TRBV19 to TRBJ2-3, with D hard to call. This CDR3 is 13 amino acids long. Per the germline V gene, CDR1 is LNHDA and CDR2 is SQIVND (reference sequence). V lost 5 bases to trimming and J lost 6 bases, with 12 bases between them. CDR3 DNA: TGTGCCAGTAGTGCTACACGTGGGGATACGCAGTATTTT. Encoded protein: CASSATRGDTQYF. The full variable domain, in which reference TRBV19 and TRBJ2-3 provide the parts outside the CDR3, is DGGITQSPKYLFRKEGQNVTLSCEQNLNHDAMYWYRQDPGQGLRLIYYSQIVNDFQKGDIAEGYSVSREKKESFPLTVTSAQKNPTAFYLCASSATRGDTQYFGPGTRLTVL.

V and J are TRBV7-2 and TRBJ2-7; D is possibly TRBD1 or TRBD2 (5 bases each). The CDR3 totals 14 residues. Germline CDR1 SGHTA, CDR2 FQGNSA. V was clipped by 5 bases and J by 3 bases, with 14 bases between them. The CDR3 DNA is TGTGCCAGCAGCCCGGGACCAAAACACTACGAGCAGTACTTC. This sequence encodes CASSPGPKHYEQYF.